This T cell receptor (beta chain) was captured in a study of memory CD4+ T cells and cytomegalovirus serostatus. Whole-study findings and limits: Median bootstrapped AUC for CMV status was about 0.96 originally, about 0.9 US-trained.

In the case of this clone: Its antigen is not known.

The sort gate was single viable CD3+CD4+CD8-CD45RO+ cells for memory CD4+ T cells. The assay was immunoSEQ multiplex PCR, and TCRdb's table has in-frame clones only and misses some. The sample includes 35,000 to 50,000 clones, about three quarters seen only once; the top ten take about 0.6%. Specimen: memory CD4+ T cells from blood. This TCR was recovered from an adult in good health and CMV-seronegative.

The CDR3 sequence: CASSPVGWGYTF. The CDR3 DNA is TGTGCCAGCTCACCAGTGGGTTGGGGCTACACCTTC. The V gene is TRBV18, the J gene TRBJ1-2; the D is unclear. The CDR3 spans 12 residues. From germline, CDR1 is KGHSH and CDR2 LQKENI. V dropped 2 bases and J dropped 8 bases, with 9 bases sitting between them.